This T cell receptor beta chain is from a study of CD8 T cells in Susac syndrome. Study results and caveats: The study admitted that it had a relatively small number of individuals in its TCR sequencing and HLA analysis.

Between the trimmed V and J ends, which lost 1 base and 6 bases, there was a span of 9 bases. CDR1 is SGHAT, CDR2 FQNNGV, per germline. This CDR3 is built from 13 residues. A word on this clonotype: No antigen is known for it.

TEMRA cells underwent FACS enrichment and CD8+ and CD4+ T cells underwent negative isolation. The RNA, about 0.5 to 1 ug, was put through reverse transcription using random hexamers. Amplification of TCR beta CDR3 spanned 54 Vbeta and 13 Jbeta via immunoSEQ multiplex PCR. From the immunoSEQ multiplex PCR reads, TCRdb called clonotypes with MiXCR, one entry per CDR3 protein. The data contain around 62,000 distinct CDR3 sequences, around nine tenths of them singletons. This TCR was sampled from a human donor in good health. The sequenced sample was CD8+ T cells from PBMCs. V and J are TRBV11-2 and TRBJ1-2; D gene ambiguous. The CDR3 spells CASSLVSGDGYTF. The CDR3 nucleotides read TGTGCCAGCAGCTTAGTGTCTGGGGATGGCTACACCTTC.